A selection of T cell receptor beta chains follows, all from one sample in a study of CD8 T cells in Susac syndrome. TCRdb reanalysed the immunoSEQ multiplex PCR reads using MiXCR and keeps one entry per CDR3 protein. The sample yields roughly 25,000 distinct CDR3 sequences, approximately 92% seen once. Sequencing used CD8+ T cells from PBMCs. These TCRs come from a human donor with Susac syndrome. Both conserved end residues are trimmed from each CDR3. Expanded clones are given a class, and other clones once, few, many or no size at all.

clone_size v_call cdr3_length cdr3_aa
- TRBV4-3 15 ASSQDTDRNLNTEAF
- TRBV6-4 12 ASSDRAGEDTQY
- TRBV5-4 12 ASSLVPGGYEQY
- TRBV5-1 13 ASSLRTSGNYEQY
once TRBV27 14 ASSFRLAARGREQY
- TRBV6-5 14 ASSYSWGESANEQF
- TRBV6-5 13 ASSGRQAPGYGYT
- TRBV7-6 14 ASSPGLAGAPDTQY
- TRBV6-2/TRBV6-3 9 ASSYPNGYT
- TRBV29-1 9 SVGTGKGYT
- TRBV5-1 14 ASSLRGTSSLYGYT
- TRBV7-9 11 ASSLSAPDTQY
- TRBV7-3 13 ASSLFGGSNTEAF
once TRBV4-1 13 ASSQVFGTNEKLF
once TRBV20-1 11 SARRGTNQPQH
- TRBV5-4 13 ASSGEGANTGELF
- TRBV28 11 ASRSGGYTEAF
- TRBV20-1 10 SVADRGETQY
- TRBV2 13 ASSRDRGLQETQY
- TRBV19 15 ASSIDLEGPTFGEQY
- TRBV29-1 12 SGQGARVNTEAF
- TRBV21-1 16 ANPPGHQTWGSSYEQY
- TRBV7-8 11 ASSLEGHGEAF
- TRBV7-9 10 ASSRTGGGAF
- TRBV21-1 9 ASSAGGQQY
- TRBV19 13 ATHSTWGWDTEAF
- TRBV3-1 14 ASSQVSRGYREKLF
once TRBV28 14 ASSLFGYDRVYGYT
- TRBV7-9 13 ASSLREGTQETQY
- TRBV24-1 15 ATSDSGQALSYNEQF
- TRBV20-1 13 SAGIWGTSGETQY
once TRBV20-1 11 SASTTSGQTQY
- TRBV29-1 11 SVTPGGHTEAF
- TRBV6-2/TRBV6-3 10 ASSYSEGEQY
- TRBV5-4 12 ASSLTGLFSEQF
once TRBV5-8 13 ASSLGPRRDYGYT
- TRBV4-1 14 ASSQEGGKQNTEAF
- TRBV7-2 12 ASSAGMGGYGYT
- TRBV6-5 12 ASSTYVRPDTQY
- TRBV27 15 ASSLYLPGAGRDTQY
- TRBV11-1 10 ASSADYYAQY
- TRBV4-1 14 ASSQDGGLLSYEQY
- TRBV6-2/TRBV6-3 15 ASSYGGSVSGANVLT
- TRBV21-1 16 ASSTKRSELQENTEAF
once TRBV28 10 ASSRDSRPQH